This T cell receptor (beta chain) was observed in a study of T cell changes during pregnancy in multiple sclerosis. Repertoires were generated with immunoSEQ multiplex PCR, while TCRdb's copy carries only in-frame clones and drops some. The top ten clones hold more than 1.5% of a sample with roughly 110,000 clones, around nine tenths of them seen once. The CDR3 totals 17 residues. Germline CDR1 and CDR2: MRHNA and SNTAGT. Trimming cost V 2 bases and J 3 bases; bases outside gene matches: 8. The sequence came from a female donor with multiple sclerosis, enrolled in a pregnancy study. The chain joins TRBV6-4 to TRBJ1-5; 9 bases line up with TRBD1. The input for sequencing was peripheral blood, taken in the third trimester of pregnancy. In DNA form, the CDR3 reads TGTGCCAGCAGTGACGGAGGGACAGGGCCCATCAATCAGCCCCAGCATTTT. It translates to CASSDGGTGPINQPQHF.